This TCR beta chain was identified during a study of spatial heterogeneity in lung cancer. The V gene's germline CDR1 is SGHNT and CDR2 YYREEE (reference sequence). CDR3 length equals 17 residues. V was cut by 0 bases and J by 5 bases, with 20 bases left in between. The sample's time point: sample taken at primary tumor resection. The roughly 68 donors had untreated early-stage non-small cell lung cancer. Study results and caveats: Whereas they appeared in blood less at follow-up, ubiquitous expanded tumor TCRs appeared there more at resection.

From the 5' RACE reads, TCRdb called clonotypes with MiXCR, one entry per CDR3 protein. This sample has 60,000 to 75,000 distinct CDR3 sequences, with around 6% found just once. This clonotype was recorded at least ten times. Its antigen is currently unknown. V and J are TRBV5-4 and TRBJ2-5; D tentatively reads TRBD1 or TRBD2 (5 bases each). This sequence was found in a female donor with early-stage non-small cell lung cancer. Sample: PBMCs, taken at surgery. The chain's CDR3 is CASSLGGGLRSEETQYF. The CDR3 region has the DNA TGTGCCAGCAGCTTGGGGGGCGGGCTAAGGAGTGAGGAGACCCAGTACTTC.